One sample yielded the 2 T cell receptor beta chains listed below, sequenced in a study of blood T cells in healthy people across ages. A J-beta primer mix and a sample-barcoded 5' primer were used in a second PCR of about 7 to 12 cycles. TCRdb recomputed calls from the 5' RACE reads with MiXCR, one row per CDR3 protein. The table shows under 1 million distinct CDR3 sequences, with under 45% occurring only once. Sequenced input: blood. These receptors were collected from a man in his sixties in good health.

This chain uses TRBV4-3 with TRBJ1-5; D not certain. This CDR3 has 15 residues. Germline-derived CDR1 and CDR2 are LGHNA and YSLEER. V dropped 0 bases and J dropped 2 bases, with 8 bases sitting between them. The CDR3, as DNA: TGCGCCAGCAGCCAAGATCGTCAGGGCAATCAGCCCCAGCATTTT. This codes for CASSQDRQGNQPQHF.

The V gene is TRBV5-8, the J gene TRBJ2-5, with 7 bases that match TRBD1. Losses at the gene ends were 1 base for V and 13 bases for J; bases not matched to a gene: 10. The CDR3 has 13 residues. Germline CDR1 is SGHTS and CDR2 is YDEGEE. This chain's CDR3 is CASSLSGLDRWYF. CDR3 DNA: TGTGCCAGCAGCTTGAGCGGACTGGACAGGTGGTACTTC.